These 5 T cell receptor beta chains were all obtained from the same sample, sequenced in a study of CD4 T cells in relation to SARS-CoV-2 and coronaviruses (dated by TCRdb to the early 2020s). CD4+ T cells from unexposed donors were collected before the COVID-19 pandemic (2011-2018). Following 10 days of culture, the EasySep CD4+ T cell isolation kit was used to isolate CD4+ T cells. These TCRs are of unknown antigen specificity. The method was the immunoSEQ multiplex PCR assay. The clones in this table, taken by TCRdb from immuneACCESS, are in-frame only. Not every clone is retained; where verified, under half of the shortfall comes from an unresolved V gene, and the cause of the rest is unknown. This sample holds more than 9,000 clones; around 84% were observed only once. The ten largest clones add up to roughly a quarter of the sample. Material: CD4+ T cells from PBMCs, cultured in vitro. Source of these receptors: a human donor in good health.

CDR3 sequence reads: CASSLVAGFNSPLHF. CDR3 sequence (DNA): TGTGCCAGCAGCTTAGTGGCAGGGTTTAATTCACCCCTCCACTTT. J is TRBJ1-6 and V is TRBV7-2; D is possibly TRBD1 (5 bases). Per the germline V gene, CDR1 is SGHTA and CDR2 is FQGNSA. The ends were cut back, 1 base at V and 6 bases at J, with 10 bases in the middle. CDR3 size: 15 residues. Full variable domain (remainder filled in from reference TRBV7-2 and TRBJ1-6): GAGVSQSPSNKVTEKGKDVELRCDPISGHTALYWYRQSLGQGLEFLIYFQGNSAPDKSGLPSDRFSAERTGGSVSTLTIQRTQQEDSAVYLCASSLVAGFNSPLHFGNGTRLTVT.

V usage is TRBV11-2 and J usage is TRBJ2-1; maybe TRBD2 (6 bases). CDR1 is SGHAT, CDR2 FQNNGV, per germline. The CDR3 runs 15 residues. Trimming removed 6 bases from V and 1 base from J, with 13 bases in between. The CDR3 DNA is TGTGCCAGCAGGGCCCCGGGGGTGTCCTACAATGAGCAGTTCTTC. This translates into CASRAPGVSYNEQFF.

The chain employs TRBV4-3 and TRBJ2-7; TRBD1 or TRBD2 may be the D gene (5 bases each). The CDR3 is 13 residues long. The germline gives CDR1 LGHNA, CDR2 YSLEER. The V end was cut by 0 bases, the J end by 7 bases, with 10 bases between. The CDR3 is CASSQEAWGEQYF. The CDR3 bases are TGCGCCAGCAGCCAAGAAGCGTGGGGGGAGCAGTACTTC.

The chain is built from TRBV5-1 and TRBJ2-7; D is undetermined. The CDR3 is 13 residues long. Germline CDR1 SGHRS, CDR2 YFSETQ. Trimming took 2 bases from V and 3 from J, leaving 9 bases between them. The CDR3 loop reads CASSFGSIYEQYF. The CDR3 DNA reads TGCGCCAGCAGCTTCGGCAGCATCTACGAGCAGTACTTC.

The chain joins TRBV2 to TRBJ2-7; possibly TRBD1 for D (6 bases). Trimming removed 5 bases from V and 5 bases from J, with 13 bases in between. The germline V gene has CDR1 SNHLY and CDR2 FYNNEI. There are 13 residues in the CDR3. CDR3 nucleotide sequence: TGTGCCAGCAGTCGGCAGGGGATGAACGAGCAGTACTTC. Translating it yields CASSRQGMNEQYF.